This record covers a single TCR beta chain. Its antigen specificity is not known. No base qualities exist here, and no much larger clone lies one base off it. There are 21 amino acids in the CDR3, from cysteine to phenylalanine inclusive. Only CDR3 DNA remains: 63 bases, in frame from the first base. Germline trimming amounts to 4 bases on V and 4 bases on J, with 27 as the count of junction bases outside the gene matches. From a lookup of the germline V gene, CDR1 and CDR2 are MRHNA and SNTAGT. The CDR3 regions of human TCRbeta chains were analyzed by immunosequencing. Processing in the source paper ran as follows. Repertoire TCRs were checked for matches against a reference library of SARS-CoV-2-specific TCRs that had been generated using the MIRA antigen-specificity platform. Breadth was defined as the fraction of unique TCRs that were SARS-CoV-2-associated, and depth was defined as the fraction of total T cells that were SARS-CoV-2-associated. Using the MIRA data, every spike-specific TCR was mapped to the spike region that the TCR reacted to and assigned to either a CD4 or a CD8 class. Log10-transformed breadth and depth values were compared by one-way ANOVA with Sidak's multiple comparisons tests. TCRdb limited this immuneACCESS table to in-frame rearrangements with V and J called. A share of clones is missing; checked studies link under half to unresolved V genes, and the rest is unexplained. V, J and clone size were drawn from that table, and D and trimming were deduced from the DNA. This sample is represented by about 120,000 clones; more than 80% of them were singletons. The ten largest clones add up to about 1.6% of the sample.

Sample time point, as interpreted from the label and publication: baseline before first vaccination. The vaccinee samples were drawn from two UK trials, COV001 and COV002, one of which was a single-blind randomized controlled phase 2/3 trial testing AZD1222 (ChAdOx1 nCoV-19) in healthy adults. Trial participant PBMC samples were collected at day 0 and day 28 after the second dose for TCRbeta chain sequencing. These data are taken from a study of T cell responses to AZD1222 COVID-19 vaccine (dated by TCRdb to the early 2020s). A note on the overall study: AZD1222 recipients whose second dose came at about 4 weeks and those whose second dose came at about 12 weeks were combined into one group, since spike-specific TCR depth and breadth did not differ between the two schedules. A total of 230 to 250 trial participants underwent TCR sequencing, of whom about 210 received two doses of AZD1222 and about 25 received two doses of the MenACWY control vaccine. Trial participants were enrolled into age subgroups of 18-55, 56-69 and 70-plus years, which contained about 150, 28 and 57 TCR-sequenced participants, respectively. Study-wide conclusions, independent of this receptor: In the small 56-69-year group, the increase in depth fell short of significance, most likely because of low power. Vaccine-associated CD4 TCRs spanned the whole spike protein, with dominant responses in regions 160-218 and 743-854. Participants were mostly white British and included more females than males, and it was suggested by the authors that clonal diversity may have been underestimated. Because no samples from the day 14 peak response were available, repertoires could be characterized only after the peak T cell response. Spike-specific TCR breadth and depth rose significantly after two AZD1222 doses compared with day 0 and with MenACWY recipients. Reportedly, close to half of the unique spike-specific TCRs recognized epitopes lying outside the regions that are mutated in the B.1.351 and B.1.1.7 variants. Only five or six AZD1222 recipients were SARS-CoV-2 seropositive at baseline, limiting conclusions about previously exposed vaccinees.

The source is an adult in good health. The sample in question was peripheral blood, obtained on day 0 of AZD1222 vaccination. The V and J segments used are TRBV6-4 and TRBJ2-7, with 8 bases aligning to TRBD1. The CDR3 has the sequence CASSVSPGGAEPARLTYEQYF. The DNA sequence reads TGTGCCAGCAGTGTCTCACCAGGGGGCGCGGAACCCGCGCGTCTGACTTACGAGCAGTACTTC.